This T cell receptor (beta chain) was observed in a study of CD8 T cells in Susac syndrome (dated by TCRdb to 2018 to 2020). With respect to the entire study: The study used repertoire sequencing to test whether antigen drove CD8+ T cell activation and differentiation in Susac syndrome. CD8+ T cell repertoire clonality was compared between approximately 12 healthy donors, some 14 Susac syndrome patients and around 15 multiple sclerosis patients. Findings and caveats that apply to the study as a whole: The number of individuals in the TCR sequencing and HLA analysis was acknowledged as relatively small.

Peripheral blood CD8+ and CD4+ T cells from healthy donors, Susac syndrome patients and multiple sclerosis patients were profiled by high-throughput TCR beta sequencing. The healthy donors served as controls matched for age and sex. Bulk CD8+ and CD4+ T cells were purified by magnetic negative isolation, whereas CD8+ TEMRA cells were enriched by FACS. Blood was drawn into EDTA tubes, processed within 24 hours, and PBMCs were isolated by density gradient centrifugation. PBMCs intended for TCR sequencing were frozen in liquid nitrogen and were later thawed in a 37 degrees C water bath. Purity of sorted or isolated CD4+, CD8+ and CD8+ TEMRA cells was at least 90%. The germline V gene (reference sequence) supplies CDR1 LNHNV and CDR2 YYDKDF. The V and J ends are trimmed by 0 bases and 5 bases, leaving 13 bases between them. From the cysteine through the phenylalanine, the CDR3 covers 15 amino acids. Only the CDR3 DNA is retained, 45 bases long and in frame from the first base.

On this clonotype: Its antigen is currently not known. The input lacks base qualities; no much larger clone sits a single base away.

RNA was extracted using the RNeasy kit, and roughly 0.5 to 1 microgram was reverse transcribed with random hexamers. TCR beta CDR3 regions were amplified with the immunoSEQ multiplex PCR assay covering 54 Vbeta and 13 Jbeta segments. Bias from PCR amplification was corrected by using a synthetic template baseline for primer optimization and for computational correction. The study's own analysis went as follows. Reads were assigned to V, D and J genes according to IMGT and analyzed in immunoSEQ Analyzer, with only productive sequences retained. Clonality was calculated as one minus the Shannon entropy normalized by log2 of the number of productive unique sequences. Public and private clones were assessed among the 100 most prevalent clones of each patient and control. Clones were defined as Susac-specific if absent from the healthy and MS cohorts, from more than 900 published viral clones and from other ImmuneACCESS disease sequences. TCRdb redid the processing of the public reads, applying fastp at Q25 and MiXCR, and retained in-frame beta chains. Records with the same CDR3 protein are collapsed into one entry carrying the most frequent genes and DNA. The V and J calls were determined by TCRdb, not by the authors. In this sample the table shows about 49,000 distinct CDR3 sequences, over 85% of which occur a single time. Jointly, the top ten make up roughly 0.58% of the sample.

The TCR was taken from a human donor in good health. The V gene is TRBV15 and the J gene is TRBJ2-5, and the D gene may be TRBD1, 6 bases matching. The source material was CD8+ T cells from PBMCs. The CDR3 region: CATSREQGTGETQYF. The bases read TGTGCCACCAGCAGAGAACAGGGTACTGGGGAGACCCAGTACTTC.